A selection of T cell receptor beta chains follows, all from one sample in a study of ipilimumab plus nivolumab after autologous stem cell transplantation. Data came from immunoSEQ multiplex PCR; TCRdb stores just in-frame clones and leaves some out. The sample includes 15,000 to 20,000 clones, over 60% seen only once; the top ten take around 21%. Sequencing used PBMCs, obtained in a trial of ipilimumab plus nivolumab as post-transplant consolidation. These receptors were obtained from a male donor with diffuse large B-cell lymphoma. Each CDR3 is given with its conserved first and last residue. The order of the fields is D gene, J gene, V gene, clone size, CDR3 length, CDR3 protein, CDR3 DNA. The D gene is left open where the match is weak. A clone size is listed for some rows: how often the clone was seen (once, few, many), or a class if it is expanded.

d_call: TRBD2
j_call: TRBJ2-7
v_call: TRBV7-2
clone_size: NA
cdr3_length: 19
cdr3_aa: CASSAGGLLAGGSSYEQYF
cdr3_nt: TGTGCCAGCAGCGCGGGGGGACTCTTAGCGGGAGGGAGCTCCTACGAGCAGTACTTC

d_call: TRBD2
j_call: TRBJ2-4
v_call: TRBV16
clone_size: NA
cdr3_length: 17
cdr3_aa: CASRTGTSGRAKNIQYF
cdr3_nt: TGTGCCAGCCGGACCGGGACTAGCGGGAGGGCCAAAAACATTCAGTACTTC

d_call: NA
j_call: TRBJ2-3
v_call: TRBV29-1
clone_size: NA
cdr3_length: 14
cdr3_aa: CSVQRDGSTDTQYF
cdr3_nt: TGCAGCGTGCAAAGGGACGGCAGCACAGATACGCAGTATTTT

d_call: TRBD1
j_call: TRBJ1-2
v_call: TRBV5-1
clone_size: once
cdr3_length: 14
cdr3_aa: CASSPQGQGYGYTF
cdr3_nt: TGCGCCAGCAGCCCGCAAGGACAGGGCTATGGCTACACCTTC

d_call: NA
j_call: TRBJ2-1
v_call: TRBV10-1
clone_size: few
cdr3_length: 13
cdr3_aa: CASSESTRDEQFF
cdr3_nt: TGCGCCAGCAGTGAGTCGACTCGGGATGAGCAGTTCTTC

d_call: NA
j_call: TRBJ2-1
v_call: TRBV30
clone_size: NA
cdr3_length: 14
cdr3_aa: CAWNQGNADNEQFF
cdr3_nt: TGTGCCTGGAACCAGGGGAACGCGGACAATGAGCAGTTCTTC

d_call: TRBD1
j_call: TRBJ1-2
v_call: TRBV6-5
clone_size: NA
cdr3_length: 15
cdr3_aa: CASRPQGYHLYGYTF
cdr3_nt: TGTGCCAGCAGGCCACAGGGGTATCATCTCTATGGCTACACCTTC

d_call: TRBD2
j_call: TRBJ2-7
v_call: TRBV11-2
clone_size: NA
cdr3_length: 16
cdr3_aa: CASSLVMLAGAYEQYF
cdr3_nt: TGTGCCAGCAGCCTGGTTATGCTAGCGGGGGCCTACGAGCAGTACTTC

d_call: NA
j_call: TRBJ1-3
v_call: TRBV19
clone_size: once
cdr3_length: 16
cdr3_aa: CASSMIRKTSGNTIYF
cdr3_nt: TGTGCCAGTAGTATGATTCGGAAGACCTCTGGAAACACCATATATTTT

d_call: NA
j_call: TRBJ1-2
v_call: TRBV2
clone_size: once
cdr3_length: 12
cdr3_aa: CASSDPTYGYTF
cdr3_nt: TGTGCCAGCAGTGACCCTACCTATGGCTACACCTTC

d_call: TRBD1
j_call: TRBJ2-7
v_call: TRBV2
clone_size: NA
cdr3_length: 14
cdr3_aa: CASSGQGAGNEQYF
cdr3_nt: TGTGCCAGCAGTGGACAGGGGGCTGGGAACGAGCAGTACTTC

d_call: NA
j_call: TRBJ1-3
v_call: TRBV6-5
clone_size: NA
cdr3_length: 15
cdr3_aa: CASSYRPHGGNTIYF
cdr3_nt: TGTGCCAGCAGTTACCGACCCCACGGAGGAAACACCATATATTTT

d_call: NA
j_call: TRBJ2-5
v_call: TRBV7-2
clone_size: NA
cdr3_length: 13
cdr3_aa: CASCQGFQETQYF
cdr3_nt: TGTGCCAGCTGCCAGGGGTTCCAAGAGACCCAGTACTTC

d_call: NA
j_call: TRBJ1-2
v_call: TRBV11-2
clone_size: NA
cdr3_length: 15
cdr3_aa: CASSPRSGGRYGYTF
cdr3_nt: TGTGCCAGCAGCCCGAGGTCAGGAGGAAGATATGGCTACACCTTC

d_call: NA
j_call: TRBJ1-2
v_call: TRBV7-9
clone_size: NA
cdr3_length: 12
cdr3_aa: CASSLEPYGYTF
cdr3_nt: TGTGCCAGCAGCTTAGAACCGTATGGCTACACCTTC

d_call: NA
j_call: TRBJ1-2
v_call: TRBV30
clone_size: NA
cdr3_length: 13
cdr3_aa: CAWRYGTADGYTF
cdr3_nt: TGTGCCTGGAGATACGGGACTGCCGATGGCTACACCTTC

d_call: TRBD2
j_call: TRBJ2-1
v_call: TRBV5-1
clone_size: NA
cdr3_length: 17
cdr3_aa: CASSSGTSGSAFYEQFF
cdr3_nt: TGCGCCAGCAGTTCCGGGACTAGCGGGAGCGCTTTCTATGAGCAGTTCTTC

d_call: TRBD1
j_call: TRBJ1-2
v_call: TRBV5-6
clone_size: NA
cdr3_length: 13
cdr3_aa: CASSPGGVGGYTF
cdr3_nt: TGTGCCAGCAGCCCAGGGGGCGTTGGAGGCTACACCTTC

d_call: NA
j_call: TRBJ1-1
v_call: TRBV23-1
clone_size: many
cdr3_length: 14
cdr3_aa: CASSQSTGNTEAFF
cdr3_nt: TGCGCCAGCAGTCAATCGACAGGGAACACTGAAGCTTTCTTT

d_call: TRBD2
j_call: TRBJ2-1
v_call: TRBV5-5
clone_size: NA
cdr3_length: 14
cdr3_aa: CASSRTSGSNEQFF
cdr3_nt: TGTGCCAGCAGCCGGACTAGCGGGAGTAATGAGCAGTTCTTC

d_call: TRBD2
j_call: TRBJ2-1
v_call: TRBV5-1
clone_size: few
cdr3_length: 14
cdr3_aa: CASSDLAGEDEQFF
cdr3_nt: TGCGCCAGCAGCGACCTAGCGGGAGAGGATGAGCAGTTCTTC

d_call: NA
j_call: TRBJ2-2
v_call: TRBV5-1
clone_size: NA
cdr3_length: 13
cdr3_aa: CASNSLAAEELFF
cdr3_nt: TGCGCCAGCAACTCCCTGGCAGCGGAGGAGCTGTTTTTT

d_call: TRBD1
j_call: TRBJ1-1
v_call: TRBV9
clone_size: many
cdr3_length: 15
cdr3_aa: CASSVGTGANTEAFF
cdr3_nt: TGTGCCAGCAGCGTAGGGACAGGGGCGAACACTGAAGCTTTCTTT

d_call: NA
j_call: TRBJ2-1
v_call: TRBV10-3
clone_size: NA
cdr3_length: 11
cdr3_aa: CAISGRGEQFF
cdr3_nt: TGTGCCATCAGTGGCAGGGGCGAGCAGTTCTTC

d_call: NA
j_call: TRBJ2-4
v_call: TRBV19
clone_size: NA
cdr3_length: 14
cdr3_aa: CASAGLGAKNIQYF
cdr3_nt: TGTGCCAGCGCAGGACTGGGGGCCAAAAACATTCAGTACTTC

d_call: TRBD1
j_call: TRBJ2-7
v_call: TRBV6-5
clone_size: NA
cdr3_length: 16
cdr3_aa: CASSSNRQTGGDEQYF
cdr3_nt: TGTGCCAGCAGTTCCAACCGCCAGACAGGGGGCGACGAGCAGTACTTC

d_call: NA
j_call: TRBJ2-7
v_call: TRBV6-6
clone_size: NA
cdr3_length: 16
cdr3_aa: CASSYSNRRLGHEQYF
cdr3_nt: TGTGCCAGCAGTTACTCGAATAGACGCCTTGGGCACGAGCAGTACTTC

d_call: NA
j_call: TRBJ1-1
v_call: TRBV23-1
clone_size: NA
cdr3_length: 17
cdr3_aa: CASSQQGSFGGNTEAFF
cdr3_nt: TGCGCCAGCAGTCAACAGGGAAGTTTCGGGGGGAACACTGAAGCTTTCTTT